Below, 26 T cell receptor beta chains from the same sample are listed, as sequenced in a study of T cells in Graves' hyperthyroidism and ophthalmopathy. Regions amplified from RNA transcripts were the TCR beta CDR3 regions. TCR CDR3 underwent first-round RT-PCR with the HTBI primer set. TCRdb re-called the multiplex PCR reads through MiXCR, storing one row per CDR3 protein. Of under 400,000 distinct CDR3 sequences in the sample, 13% to 15% were seen once. The sample was blood. The receptors come from a woman aged 55-75 years with Graves' ophthalmopathy.

This clonotype was observed at least ten times. The chain is built from TRBV7-9 and TRBJ2-3; 9 nucleotides match TRBD1. This CDR3 is 15 amino acids long. After removal of 4 bases from V and 2 bases from J, the junction contained 4 bases not matched to a gene. Germline lookup yields CDR1 SEHNR and CDR2 FQNEAQ (reference sequence). The CDR3 loop reads CASSSGTGTTDTQYF. CDR3 sequence (DNA): TGTGCCAGCAGCTCCGGGACAGGGACCACAGATACGCAGTATTTT.

V is TRBV19 and J is TRBJ2-7; no definite D call. Germline V gene lookup returns CDR1 LNHDA and CDR2 SQIVND (reference sequence). CDR3 length equals 13 residues. V gave up 8 bases and J gave up 0 bases, with 11 bases separating them. The CDR3 nucleotides are TGTGCCAGTTGTCCAGGACCCTCCTACGAGCAGTACTTC. Its translation is CASCPGPSYEQYF. Complete variable domain (other parts from reference TRBV19 and TRBJ2-7): DGGITQSPKYLFRKEGQNVTLSCEQNLNHDAMYWYRQDPGQGLRLIYYSQIVNDFQKGDIAEGYSVSREKKESFPLTVTSAQKNPTAFYLCASCPGPSYEQYFGPGTRLTVT.

This clonotype was detected ten times or more. The chain combines TRBV6-1 with TRBJ1-1; D remains unclear. The germline gives CDR1 MNHNS, CDR2 SASEGT. This CDR3 region has 15 residues. Trimming cost V 6 bases and J 3 bases, with 17 bases left between them. The CDR3 sequence is CASRRKSGIHTEAFF. The DNA of the CDR3 is TGTGCCAGCAGGCGGAAATCCGGGATTCACACTGAAGCTTTCTTT.

This clonotype was seen a handful of times. This chain links TRBV3-1 with TRBJ2-1, with 9 bases aligning to TRBD1. Germline values: CDR1 LGHDT, CDR2 YNNKEL (reference sequence). The length of the CDR3 is 15 residues. Germline trimming cut 5 bases from V and 5 bases from J; bases unmatched to any gene: 7. The CDR3 sequence: CASSTPGQGHNEQFF. DNA of the CDR3: TGTGCCAGCAGCACACCGGGACAGGGTCACAATGAGCAGTTCTTC.

This clonotype has more than one count but fewer than ten. The CDR3 reads CASITGEQPQHF. As DNA, the CDR3 is TGTGCCAGCATTACAGGGGAGCAGCCCCAGCATTTT. The chain couples TRBV28 to TRBJ1-5; 7 bases line up with TRBD1. The germline V gene has CDR1 MDHEN and CDR2 SYDVKM. The CDR3 runs to 12 residues. V was clipped by 7 bases and J by 7 bases; unmatched bases: 4.

This clonotype was seen ten or more times. The V gene is TRBV12-3 or TRBV12-4, the J gene TRBJ2-2, with a weak D call TRBD2 (6 bases). Deletions cut 8 bases from V and 0 bases from J, with 13 bases between. The CDR3 spans 15 residues. The CDR3 DNA reads TGTGCCAGCGGCCTAGCGACCGCGAACACCGGGGAGCTGTTTTTT. It encodes CASGLATANTGELFF.

This clonotype was detected only a few times. The gene calls are TRBV27 and TRBJ1-5, with D possibly TRBD1 on 5 matching bases. Germline V gene lookup returns CDR1 MNHEY and CDR2 SMNVEV (reference sequence). V was cut by 5 bases and J by 2 bases, with 16 bases left in between. The CDR3 is made up of 16 amino acids. CDR3 bases: TGTGCCAGCAGTCCCGCCCGGGGGGGAGGCAATCAGCCCCAGCATTTT. This sequence encodes CASSPARGGGNQPQHF.

This clonotype was recorded a few times. This sequence joins TRBV7-9 and TRBJ1-3; D not certain. CDR1 is SEHNR, CDR2 FQNEAQ, per germline (reference sequence). Trimming pared 1 base from V and 5 bases from J, leaving 9 bases between. This CDR3 has 14 residues. CDR3: CASSLDGIRNTIYF. The CDR3 region has the DNA TGTGCCAGCAGCTTAGATGGGATCAGAAACACCATATATTTT.

This clonotype was seen ten or more times. The V gene is TRBV28, the J gene TRBJ2-3, with 9 bases aligning to TRBD2. The CDR3 length is 16 residues. Germline lookup yields CDR1 MDHEN and CDR2 SYDVKM. The V segment lost 2 bases and the J segment 3 bases; nucleotides outside the gene matches: 6. CDR3 residues: CASSLGYSGSTDTQYF. In DNA form, the CDR3 reads TGTGCCAGCAGTTTAGGGTATAGCGGGAGTACAGATACGCAGTATTTT.

This clonotype has just a few counts. The rearrangement joins TRBV14 to TRBJ2-3, with TRBD2 matching 8 bases. Unmatched junction bases numbered 9, after V lost 1 base and J lost 6 bases. The V gene's germline CDR1 is SGHDN and CDR2 FVKESK. This CDR3 is built from 16 residues. This CDR3 is CASSQGGGPGGDTQYF. DNA for the CDR3: TGTGCCAGCAGCCAAGGAGGAGGACCGGGAGGGGATACGCAGTATTTT. The full variable domain, with the rest looked up from reference TRBV14 and TRBJ2-3, is EAGVTQFPSHSVIEKGQTVTLRCDPISGHDNLYWYRRVMGKEIKFLLHFVKESKQDESGMPNNRFLAERTGGTYSTLKVQPAELEDSGVYFCASSQGGGPGGDTQYFGPGTRLTVL.

This clonotype showed up many times. V and J are TRBV20-1 and TRBJ2-7; 9 nucleotides align to TRBD1. The ends lost 2 bases at V and 6 bases at J; junction bases unmatched: 11. The CDR3 contains 15 residues. The germline gives CDR1 DFQATT, CDR2 SNEGSKA (reference sequence). CDR3 sequence reads: CSARSPGQGLREQYF. In nucleotides, the CDR3 is TGCAGTGCTAGAAGCCCGGGACAGGGTTTACGCGAGCAGTACTTC.

This clonotype was seen many times. The chain employs TRBV20-1 and TRBJ2-3; 10 positions match TRBD2. J lost 5 bases, V lost 3 bases, and 14 bases had no gene match. This CDR3 is 17 amino acids long. The germline gives CDR1 DFQATT, CDR2 SNEGSKA (reference sequence). CDR3 amino acids: CSASGPSGLAGVDTQYF. CDR3 coding DNA: TGCAGTGCTAGTGGGCCCTCTGGGCTAGCGGGAGTAGATACGCAGTATTTT.

This clonotype was found many times. The V and J genes are TRBV3-1 and TRBJ2-5; TRBD1 or TRBD2 may be the D gene (6 bases each). The CDR3 has 14 amino acids. Trimming left V 5 bases short and J 5 bases short, with 15 bases between. Germline values: CDR1 LGHDT, CDR2 YNNKEL (reference sequence). CDR3 loop: CASSASGGGETQYF. The CDR3 DNA is TGTGCCAGCAGCGCCTCCGGGGGCGGGGAGACCCAGTACTTC.

The chain carries TRBV6-5 and TRBJ2-5; possibly TRBD2 for D (7 bases). CDR1 is MNHEY, CDR2 SVGAGI, per germline. This CDR3 has 14 residues. With 0 bases removed from V and 5 bases from J, the gap between germline ends came to 10 bases. CDR3 nucleotide sequence: TGTGCCAGCAGTTACTCGGGGGGGGGCGAGACCCAGTACTTC. This sequence encodes CASSYSGGGETQYF.

As regards this clonotype: The missing conserved phenylalanine or tryptophan at the end of this CDR3 makes a read error likely. This rearrangement joins TRBV5-1 to TRBJ1-2, with D perhaps TRBD1 (6 bases). Trimming removed 6 bases at V and 4 bases at J, with 16 bases between. The CDR3 consists of 14 residues. Germline lookup yields CDR1 SGHRS and CDR2 YFSETQ. CDR3 protein: CASTDLDRPYGYTL. CDR3 nucleotide sequence: TGCGCCAGCACTGATCTGGACAGACCCTATGGCTACACCTTA.

This clonotype was seen many times. The chain uses TRBV12-3 or TRBV12-4 and TRBJ2-1; D may match TRBD1 or TRBD2 (5 bases each). Deletions cut 6 bases from V and 3 bases from J, with 15 bases between. This CDR3 has 15 residues. DNA for the CDR3: TGTGCCAGCAGCTCCCCGGGACGTGGCTACAATGAGCAGTTCTTC. It encodes CASSSPGRGYNEQFF.

This chain uses TRBV20-1 with TRBJ2-3; TRBD2 matches 7 bases. Looked up from germline, CDR1 is DFQATT and CDR2 is SNEGSKA (reference sequence). This CDR3 is 13 amino acids long. Unmatched junction bases numbered 4, after V lost 3 bases and J lost 4 bases. In nucleotides, the CDR3 is TGCAGTGCTAGTGCGGGGAGGGCAGATACGCAGTATTTT. It is translated as CSASAGRADTQYF.

The chain combines TRBV19 with TRBJ2-4; the match to TRBD1 covers 8 bases. Germline values: CDR1 LNHDA, CDR2 SQIVND (reference sequence). The CDR3 covers 13 residues. Trimming cost V 5 bases and J 8 bases; bases outside gene matches: 5. CDR3: CASSQGARDIQYF. The CDR3 DNA reads as TGTGCCAGTAGTCAGGGGGCGCGGGACATTCAGTACTTC.

There are many counts of this clonotype. The V gene is TRBV9, the J gene TRBJ1-4, with 8 bases aligning to TRBD1. Germline CDR1 SGDLS, CDR2 YYNGEE. The CDR3 runs 15 residues. The V gene end was trimmed by 2 bases and the J gene end by 7 bases; junction bases not matched to a gene: 7. CDR3 nucleotide sequence: TGTGCCAGCAGCGTGGAAGGACAGGGATCTGAAAAACTGTTTTTT. This codes for CASSVEGQGSEKLFF.

Ten or more counts support this clonotype. J is TRBJ2-5 and V is TRBV2; tentatively, D is TRBD1 or TRBD2 (5 bases each). Germline CDR1 reads SNHLY; CDR2 reads FYNNEI. There are 11 residues in the CDR3. CDR3 nucleotides: TGTGTCTTGGGGGTACGGGAGACCCAGTACTTC. Its translation is CVLGVRETQYF.

At least ten counts were recorded for this clonotype. The rearrangement links TRBV20-1 to TRBJ2-7, with 12 bases lining up with TRBD1. Germline V CDR1 and CDR2: DFQATT, SNEGSKA (reference sequence). Trimming removed 3 bases from V and 7 bases from J; junction bases left unmatched: 7. The CDR3 length is 14 residues. CDR3 protein: CSARGDRGQREQYF. CDR3 in DNA: TGCAGTGCTAGGGGGGACAGGGGGCAGAGGGAGCAGTACTTC.

This sequence joins TRBV7-8 and TRBJ1-2; D unresolved. Deletions cut 1 base from V and 3 bases from J, with 9 bases between. Germline values: CDR1 SGHVS, CDR2 FQNEAQ. This CDR3 has 14 amino acids. CDR3 in amino acids: CASSLEANYYGYTF. CDR3 DNA: TGTGCCAGCAGCTTAGAGGCCAACTACTATGGCTACACCTTC. The variable domain in full, completed from reference TRBV7-8 and TRBJ1-2, reads GAGVSQSPRYKVAKRGQDVALRCDPISGHVSLFWYQQALGQGPEFLTYFQNEAQLDKSGLPSDRFFAERPEGSVSTLKIQRTQQEDSAVYLCASSLEANYYGYTFGSGTRLTVV.

This clonotype appeared many times. The chain is built from TRBV10-3 and TRBJ2-3; 7 bases match TRBD1. CDR3 size: 14 residues. Germline assignment: CDR1 ENHRY and CDR2 SYGVKD. The junction had 9 bases not matched to a gene; V was cut back by 4 bases and J by 8 bases. The CDR3 loop is CAISVEKGASTQYF. The CDR3 DNA reads TGTGCCATCAGTGTAGAAAAGGGGGCGAGTACGCAGTATTTT.

The V and J genes are TRBV10-2 and TRBJ2-2, with a weak D call TRBD2 (6 bases). CDR1 and CDR2 from the germline V gene are WSHSY and SAAADI. This CDR3 spans 14 amino acids. V shed 5 bases and J shed 6 bases, with 13 bases lying between them. The CDR3 region has the DNA TGCGCCAGCAGTCCTCTGGGGGGTCCCGGGGAGCTGTTTTTT. Translating gives CASSPLGGPGELFF.

This clonotype was seen ten or more times. The rearrangement joins TRBV11-1 to TRBJ2-1; D gene ambiguous. From germline, CDR1 is SGHAT and CDR2 FQDESV (reference sequence). This CDR3 spans 14 amino acids. The germline V and J ends were trimmed by 0 bases and 5 bases, with 8 bases remaining between them. The chain's CDR3 is CASSLARHNNEQFF. The CDR3 DNA is TGTGCCAGCAGCTTAGCCAGACACAACAATGAGCAGTTCTTC.

This clonotype was observed at least ten times. The V and J genes are TRBV2 and TRBJ2-4; 7 nucleotides line up with TRBD1. After removal of 2 bases from V and 3 bases from J, the junction contained 4 bases not matched to a gene. Germline CDR1 SNHLY, CDR2 FYNNEI. This CDR3 is built from 15 residues. CDR3 in DNA: TGTGCCAGCAGTGAAAAGGGGGCGGGCAAAAACATTCAGTACTTC. Translated, it gives CASSEKGAGKNIQYF.